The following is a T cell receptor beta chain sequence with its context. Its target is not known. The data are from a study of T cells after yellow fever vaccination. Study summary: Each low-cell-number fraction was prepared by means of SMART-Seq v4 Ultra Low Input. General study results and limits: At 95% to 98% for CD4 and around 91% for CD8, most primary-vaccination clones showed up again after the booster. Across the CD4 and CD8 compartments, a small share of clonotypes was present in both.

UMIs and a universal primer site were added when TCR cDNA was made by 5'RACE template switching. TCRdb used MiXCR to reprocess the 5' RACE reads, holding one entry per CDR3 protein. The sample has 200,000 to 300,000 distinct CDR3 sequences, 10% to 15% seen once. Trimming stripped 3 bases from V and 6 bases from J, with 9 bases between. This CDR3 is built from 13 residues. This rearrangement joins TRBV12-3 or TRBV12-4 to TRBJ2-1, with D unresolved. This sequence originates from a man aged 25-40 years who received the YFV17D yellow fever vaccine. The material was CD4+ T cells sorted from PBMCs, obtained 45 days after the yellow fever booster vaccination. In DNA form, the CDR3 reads TGTGCCAGCAGTTTTGGACCCGGCAATGAGCAGTTCTTC. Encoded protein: CASSFGPGNEQFF.